This TCR beta chain was profiled in a study of blood T cells in healthy people across ages. V shed 6 bases and J 1 base; nucleotides not matched to a gene: 9. The CDR3 sequence is 17 residues long. Germline assignment: CDR1 PRHDT and CDR2 FYEKMQ (reference sequence). Alongside a J-beta primer mix, a sample-barcoded 5' primer served in a second PCR lasting about 6 to 12 cycles. Every cDNA molecule carried a tag from a template-switch adaptor bearing 12 random nucleotides. TCRdb itself ran the 5' RACE reads through MiXCR, one entry per CDR3 protein. The repertoire includes roughly 1,500,000 distinct CDR3 sequences, 30% to 35% of them detected once, and around 10% sits in the top ten. Every sample yielded at least 6.5 million isolated PBMCs. As to this clonotype: Antigen: not known.

Study results and caveats: It was the long-lived donors that had more naive CD4+ cells and higher diversity than aged donors. Those diversity estimates obtained from one million T cells were thought to be underestimates.

Sequencing was carried out using blood. The clonotype was recovered from a woman under 40 in good health. The chain couples TRBV13 to TRBJ2-5; 12 positions match TRBD2. Written as DNA, the CDR3 is TGTGCCAGCAGTTCCCGGACTAGCGGGGAACTCCAAGAGACCCAGTACTTC. Protein: CASSSRTSGELQETQYF.